The sequence of this TCR beta chain was determined in a study of T cell changes during pregnancy in multiple sclerosis. TCRdb's copy holds only in-frame clones and misses some; the assay was immunoSEQ multiplex PCR. The table lists 57,000 or so clones, about nine tenths of them singletons, with 5.5% to 8% in the top ten. This clone was picked up one time. V was pared by 0 bases and J by 5 bases, with 4 bases of the junction left unmatched. This CDR3 is built from 15 residues. Germline V gives CDR1 MGHRA, CDR2 YSYEKL. The chain has TRBV4-1 and TRBJ2-3; 8 bases agree with TRBD2. The receptor was isolated from a female donor in good health, enrolled as a control in a pregnancy study. Here the sequenced sample was peripheral blood, taken in the third trimester of pregnancy. CDR3 DNA sequence: TGCGCCAGCAGCCAAGAGAGCGGGAGCCAAGATACGCAGTATTTT. Translating it yields CASSQESGSQDTQYF.